One sample yielded the 18 T cell receptor beta chains listed below, sequenced in a study of circulating and synovial CD4+ cells in juvenile arthritis. Profiled with immunoSEQ multiplex PCR; TCRdb holds only in-frame clones, not every one. Found here are fewer than 35,000 clones, about 95% of them singletons; the top ten hold about 0.15%. The sample comprised CD4+ T cells from blood. The origin of the receptors is a human donor with juvenile idiopathic arthritis.

The rearrangement joins TRBV5-1 to TRBJ2-5, with D possibly TRBD2 on 6 matching bases. The V end lost 4 bases, the J end lost 3 bases, and 16 bases lay between the germline ends. This CDR3 contains 15 residues. Per germline, CDR1 SGHRS and CDR2 YFSETQ. The CDR3 nucleotides are TGCGCCAGCAGCCCGGGGACTTACGAGGAAGAGACCCAGTACTTC. It translates to CASSPGTYEEETQYF.

The V call is TRBV10-3, the J call TRBJ2-7; TRBD2 matches 11 bases. Germline lookup yields CDR1 ENHRY and CDR2 SYGVKD. V was pared by 6 bases and J by 7 bases, with 11 bases of the junction left unmatched. The CDR3 is 15 residues long. CDR3 sequence (DNA): TGTGCCATCAGAGGGACTAGCGGAGACTCTTTAGAGCAGTACTTC. Translated, it gives CAIRGTSGDSLEQYF.

The chain uses TRBV19 and TRBJ1-5; D unresolved. Between the trimmed V and J ends, which lost 3 bases and 2 bases, there was a span of 11 bases. The CDR3 is 15 amino acids. Per germline, CDR1 LNHDA and CDR2 SQIVND (reference sequence). Here the CDR3 reads CASSISGSGNQPQHF. In DNA form, the CDR3 reads TGTGCCAGTAGTATTTCGGGATCGGGCAATCAGCCCCAGCATTTT.

The J gene is TRBJ2-2, the V gene TRBV4-3; 9 bases are a match to TRBD2. Trimming at V came to 4 bases and at J to 6 bases, leaving 18 bases not matched to a gene. Germline assignment: CDR1 LGHNA and CDR2 YSLEER. The CDR3 consists of 19 residues. The CDR3 DNA follows: TGCGCCAGCAGCCGGAGGTATGGACTAGCGTCCACCGATCCCGGGGAGCTGTTTTTT. Protein sequence: CASSRRYGLASTDPGELFF.

A note on this clone: This sample also contains other DNA sequences that code for the same CDR3. J is TRBJ1-5 and V is TRBV28, with D tentatively TRBD1 (6 bases). The length of the CDR3 is 16 residues. Germline V gene lookup returns CDR1 MDHEN and CDR2 SYDVKM. V lost 6 bases to trimming and J lost 3 bases, with 18 bases between them. The CDR3 protein is CASSSGQTVYNQPQHF. For the CDR3, the DNA is TGTGCCAGCAGCTCAGGACAGACCGTTTACAATCAGCCCCAGCATTTT.

The chain couples TRBV29-1 to TRBJ1-2, with D unresolved. Germline CDR1 SQVTM, CDR2 ANQGSEA. V was cut by 2 bases and J by 0 bases, with 10 bases left in between. The CDR3 is 14 amino acids. The CDR3 DNA sequence: TGCAGCGTTGAAACAGTAGGTCCTAACTATGGCTACACCTTC. The encoded protein is CSVETVGPNYGYTF.

This rearrangement joins TRBV28 to TRBJ2-1; D is possibly TRBD1 (6 bases). V shed 3 bases and J shed 6 bases, with 15 bases lying between them. Germline CDR1 is MDHEN and CDR2 is SYDVKM. The CDR3 is 15 amino acids. DNA for the CDR3: TGTGCCAGCAGTTTTTGGGGGCGGACCACCAATGAGCAGTTCTTC. Its protein product is CASSFWGRTTNEQFF.

This chain's CDR3 is CASSFSGLADYNEQFF. The DNA for the CDR3 is TGCGCCAGCAGCTTCTCGGGACTAGCGGATTACAATGAGCAGTTCTTC. This chain joins TRBV5-1 and TRBJ2-1; 11 positions match TRBD2. This CDR3 contains 16 residues. The germline CDR1 and CDR2 sequences are SGHRS and YFSETQ. The V gene end was trimmed by 2 bases and the J gene end by 4 bases; junction bases not matched to a gene: 5.

The chain carries TRBV4-1 and TRBJ1-1, with 8 bases that match TRBD1. CDR1 is MGHRA and CDR2 is YSYEKL in the germline V gene. Losses at the gene ends were 3 bases for V and 2 bases for J; bases not matched to a gene: 17. The CDR3 consists of 19 residues. As DNA, the CDR3 is TGCGCCAGCAGCCATCACTACAGCAGACAGGGGTCGGGTAACACTGAAGCTTTCTTT. This sequence encodes CASSHHYSRQGSGNTEAFF.

In its sample, this clone was seen once. The chain couples TRBV7-2 to TRBJ2-1; TRBD2 matches at 9 bases. Trimming removed 4 bases from V and 2 bases from J; junction bases left unmatched: 15. The CDR3 loop spans 19 amino acids. Looked up from germline, CDR1 is SGHTA and CDR2 is FQGNSA. The CDR3 nucleotides are TGTGCCAGCAGCTACCTGGGGATAGCGGGAGCATTGGCCTACAATGAGCAGTTCTTC. This encodes CASSYLGIAGALAYNEQFF.

The chain recombines TRBV6-6 with TRBJ1-1; no clear D gene. There are 14 residues in the CDR3. CDR1 is MNHNY and CDR2 is SVGAGI in the germline V gene (reference sequence). Trimming removed 2 bases at V and 1 base at J, with 8 bases between. The CDR3 nucleotides read TGTGCCAGCAGTTACCTGTACACGAACACTGAAGCTTTCTTT. The encoded protein is CASSYLYTNTEAFF.

The rearrangement joins TRBV21-1 to TRBJ2-7; the table gives TRBD1 as D, unverified against the DNA. TRBV21-1 is tagged as a pseudogene. The CDR3 length is 17 residues. CDR3 region: CASSKQGLGPFHYEQYF. The CDR3 DNA reads as TGTGCCAGCAGCAAACAGGGCCTTGGGCCCTTTCACTACGAGCAGTACTTC.

V and J are TRBV5-4 and TRBJ2-1, with 9 positions matching TRBD2. Germline V gene sequence: CDR1 SGHNT, CDR2 YYREEE (reference sequence). The CDR3 is 19 amino acids. The trim removed 0 bases at V and 7 bases at J, leaving 17 bases unmatched. The CDR3 sequence is CASSLAGVLAGNGGNEQFF. Written as DNA, the CDR3 is TGTGCCAGCAGCTTGGCTGGAGTGCTAGCGGGGAATGGGGGGAATGAGCAGTTCTTC.

The rearrangement uses TRBV7-9 and TRBJ1-1, with D possibly TRBD1 on 6 matching bases. Per the germline V gene, CDR1 is SEHNR and CDR2 is FQNEAQ (reference sequence). The CDR3 has 15 residues. Trimming removed 4 bases from V and 7 bases from J, with 19 bases in between. CDR3: CASSSTGKQGLEAFF. The CDR3 region has the DNA TGTGCCAGCAGCTCAACAGGGAAACAAGGGCTTGAAGCTTTCTTT.

The chain couples TRBV7-9 to TRBJ2-7, with TRBD2 matching over 10 bases. CDR3 length: 17 residues. Trimming cost V 4 bases and J 2 bases; bases outside gene matches: 11. Germline CDR1 and CDR2: SEHNR and FQNEAQ (reference sequence). The CDR3 here is CASSSGISGRDPYEQYF. The CDR3 region has the DNA TGTGCCAGCAGCTCCGGTATCAGCGGGAGGGATCCCTACGAGCAGTACTTC. The full variable domain, with the rest looked up from reference TRBV7-9 and TRBJ2-7, is DTGVSQNPRHKITKRGQNVTFRCDPISEHNRLYWYRQTLGQGPEFLTYFQNEAQLEKSRLLSDRFSAERPKGSFSTLEIQRTEQGDSAMYLCASSSGISGRDPYEQYFGPGTRLTVT.

The chain recombines TRBV20-1 with TRBJ1-2; D is unresolved. Germline assignment: CDR1 DFQATT and CDR2 SNEGSKA (reference sequence). Trimming pared 6 bases from V and 4 bases from J, leaving 9 bases between. This CDR3 contains 11 residues. The DNA for the CDR3 is TGCAGTGCCAAATTGTCCTATGGCTACACCTTC. Protein sequence: CSAKLSYGYTF.

The chain carries TRBV9 and TRBJ2-5; D is perhaps TRBD1 (5 bases). The end of the DNA aligns better with TRBJ2-7, so the J call may be wrong. This CDR3 has 15 residues. Germline CDR1 and CDR2: SGDLS and YYNGEE. CDR3 nucleotides: TGTGCCAGCAGCATTCAGCAGGGCCCCCCCGGCGAGCAGTACTTC. Its translation: CASSIQQGPPGEQYF.

This chain uses TRBV7-2 with TRBJ2-3; D is possibly TRBD2 (5 bases). Germline values: CDR1 SGHTA, CDR2 FQGNSA. With 1 base removed from V and 3 bases from J, the gap between germline ends came to 11 bases. CDR3 length: 15 amino acids. Written as DNA, the CDR3 is TGTGCCAGCAGCTTAGAGAGGGTTGAGACAGATACGCAGTATTTT. This codes for CASSLERVETDTQYF.